This TCR beta chain derives from a study of T cell responses to AZD1222 COVID-19 vaccine. General observations from the study: Unmutated regions of variants are reportedly targeted by nearly half of spike-specific TCRs. Vaccine-associated CD4 TCRs spanned spike, dominant at 160-218 and 743-854. Rises in breadth and depth of Spike-specific TCRs came after two AZD1222 doses.

On this clone itself: Its antigen is currently unknown.

Assay used: immunoSEQ multiplex PCR; TCRdb lists only in-frame clones, some missing. Altogether more than 110,000 clones are present, 80% to 95% being singletons, with the ten largest covering 3% to 4%. V was cut by 3 bases and J by 0 bases, with 8 bases left in between. Per germline, CDR1 MDHEN and CDR2 SYDVKM. The CDR3 is made up of 15 amino acids. The sequence was obtained from an adult who received the AZD1222 COVID-19 vaccine. The chain recombines TRBV28 with TRBJ2-2; no firm D call. Sequencing used peripheral blood, obtained 28 days after the second AZD1222 dose. CDR3 protein: CASSFLRTNTGELFF. For the CDR3, the DNA is TGTGCCAGCAGTTTTTTGAGGACGAACACCGGGGAGCTGTTTTTT.